These T cell receptor beta chains were read from a single sample in a study of shared clonotypes between healthy human individuals. The method was immunoSEQ multiplex PCR; TCRdb's version includes in-frame clones alone and lacks a portion of them. The sample lists 2,500,000 or so clones, around nine tenths occurring once. Sequencing was carried out using naive CD4+ T cells sorted from blood. Every receptor here comes from a man younger than 35 in good health. Both conserved end residues are part of each CDR3. The D gene is left open where the match is weak. Clone size appears in some rows only: once, few, many, or a class for an expanded clone.

TGTGCCAGCAGCTCGCGGGGGGGCCGCGGCGATGAGCAGTTCTTC,CASSSRGGRGDEQFF,TRBV13,-,TRBJ2-1,TRBD2
TGTGCCAGCAGCTCACACCGGGACAGGCCCTACGAGCAGTACTTC,CASSSHRDRPYEQYF,TRBV5-4,-,TRBJ2-7,TRBD1
TGTGCCAGCTCAAGCAGCGGGAGGGGTGTAGGGTCACCCCTCCACTTT,CASSSSGRGVGSPLHF,TRBV18,-,TRBJ1-6,-
TGTGCCAGCAGCCGCACAGGGCGGAGCCTCACAGATACGCAGTATTTT,CASSRTGRSLTDTQYF,TRBV5-6,-,TRBJ2-3,-
TGCGCCAGCAGCTATACTAGCGGGGGGACCACCGGGGAGCTGTTTTTT,CASSYTSGGTTGELFF,TRBV5-1,once,TRBJ2-2,TRBD2
TGTGCCAGTAGTACCGGGACTGCTAACTATGGCTACACCTTC,CASSTGTANYGYTF,TRBV19,-,TRBJ1-2,-
TGTGCCAGCAGCCAAATCCTTTACACCGGGGAGCTGTTTTTT,CASSQILYTGELFF,TRBV14,-,TRBJ2-2,-
TGCGCCAGCAGCTCACAGGGTGGGAACACTGAAGCTTTCTTT,CASSSQGGNTEAFF,TRBV5-1,few,TRBJ1-1,-
TGCGCCAGCCAAACGCAGCCAGGGCGCTCTGGGGCCAACGTCCTGACTTTC,CASQTQPGRSGANVLTF,TRBV5-1,-,TRBJ2-6,-
TGCGCCAGCAGCCGTAGACAGCTCTCCTACAATGAGCAGTTCTTC,CASSRRQLSYNEQFF,TRBV4-1,once,TRBJ2-1,-
TGTGCCAGTAGGGTAGGGGATCTAGTATGGAATGAGCAGTTCTTC,CASRVGDLVWNEQFF,TRBV19,-,TRBJ2-1,-
TGCGCCAGCAGCCAAGAGGGGGGGGCCAAAAACATTCAGTACTTC,CASSQEGGAKNIQYF,TRBV4-1,once,TRBJ2-4,TRBD2